This T cell receptor beta chain appears in the sequencing data of a study of blood T cell repertoires in COVID-19. Study-level information: The origin of the acute and convalescent COVID-19 samples was the United States, Italy and Spain.

Libraries were prepared by immunoSEQ multiplex PCR; TCRdb keeps only in-frame clonotypes and omits some of them. The data contain a few hundred thousand clones, approximately 88% of them seen just once; the ten biggest clones take up 10% to 15%. Trimming took 5 bases from V and 4 from J, leaving 14 bases between them. CDR3 length: 14 residues. Germline V gives CDR1 SGHTA, CDR2 FQGNSA. Seattle patients were enrolled while actively infected and followed longitudinally. The material sequenced was peripheral blood. The chain joins TRBV7-2 to TRBJ2-5, with a possible D match to TRBD1 (7 bases). The TCR was taken from a woman aged 45-60 years with COVID-19, enrolled during active disease. This chain's CDR3 is CASSLTQGGETQYF. The CDR3 DNA reads as TGTGCCAGCAGCCTTACTCAGGGGGGAGAGACCCAGTACTTC.